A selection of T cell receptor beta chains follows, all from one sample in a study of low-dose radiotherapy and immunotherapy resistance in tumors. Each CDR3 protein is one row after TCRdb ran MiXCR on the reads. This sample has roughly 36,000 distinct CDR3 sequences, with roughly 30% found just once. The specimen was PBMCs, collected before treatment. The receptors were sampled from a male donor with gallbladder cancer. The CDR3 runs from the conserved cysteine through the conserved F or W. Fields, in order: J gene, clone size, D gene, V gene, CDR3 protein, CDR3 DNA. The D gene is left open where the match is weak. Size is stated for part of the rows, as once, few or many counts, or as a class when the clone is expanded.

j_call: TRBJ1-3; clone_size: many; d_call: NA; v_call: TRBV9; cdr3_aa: CASSTRQSPGNTIYF; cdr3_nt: TGTGCCAGCAGCACCCGGCAAAGCCCTGGAAACACCATATATTTT
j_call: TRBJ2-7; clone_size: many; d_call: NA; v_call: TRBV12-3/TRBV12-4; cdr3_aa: CASSLTSVEQYF; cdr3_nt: TGTGCCAGCAGCTTAACGAGCGTCGAGCAGTACTTC
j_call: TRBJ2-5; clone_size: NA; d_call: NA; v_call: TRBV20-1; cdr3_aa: CSASHNQETQYF; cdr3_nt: TGCAGTGCTAGCCACAACCAAGAGACCCAGTACTTC
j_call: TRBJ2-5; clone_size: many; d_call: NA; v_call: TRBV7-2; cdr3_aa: CASSFESGIQETQYF; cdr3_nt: TGTGCCAGCAGCTTTGAAAGTGGAATACAAGAGACCCAGTACTTC
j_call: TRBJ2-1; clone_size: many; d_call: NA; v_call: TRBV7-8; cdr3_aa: CASSLGPKGYNEQFF; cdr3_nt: TGTGCCAGCAGCTTAGGGCCCAAGGGGTACAATGAGCAGTTCTTC
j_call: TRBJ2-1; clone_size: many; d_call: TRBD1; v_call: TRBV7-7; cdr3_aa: CASSSLLGSGGPNEQFF; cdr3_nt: TGTGCCAGCAGCTCGTTGCTGGGGTCAGGGGGTCCCAATGAGCAGTTCTTC
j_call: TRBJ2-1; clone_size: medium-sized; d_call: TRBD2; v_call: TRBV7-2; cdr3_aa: CASSDRGRGSSYEQFF; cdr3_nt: TGTGCCAGCAGCGACCGAGGGAGGGGATCGAGCTATGAGCAGTTCTTC
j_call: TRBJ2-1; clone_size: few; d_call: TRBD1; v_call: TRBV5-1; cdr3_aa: CASSFLSGTGGNEQFF; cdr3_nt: TGCGCCAGCAGCTTTTTATCTGGGACAGGGGGGAATGAGCAGTTCTTC
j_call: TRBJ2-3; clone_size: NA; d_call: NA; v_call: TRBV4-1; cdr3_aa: CASSQDQGRSTDTQYF; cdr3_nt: TGCGCCAGCAGCCAAGACCAGGGACGAAGCACAGATACGCAGTATTTT
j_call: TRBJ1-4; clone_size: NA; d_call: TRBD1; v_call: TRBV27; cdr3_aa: CASGTWDRTTTNEKLFF; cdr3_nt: TGTGCCAGCGGTACCTGGGACAGGACCACAACTAATGAAAAACTGTTTTTT
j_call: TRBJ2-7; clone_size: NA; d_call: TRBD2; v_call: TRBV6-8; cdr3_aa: CASSGPGLPTYEQYF; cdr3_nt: TGTGCCAGCAGCGGACCGGGACTACCCACCTACGAGCAGTACTTC
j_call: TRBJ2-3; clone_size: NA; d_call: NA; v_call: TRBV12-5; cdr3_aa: CASGLTSTDTQYF; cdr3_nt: TGTGCTAGTGGTTTGACTAGCACAGATACGCAGTATTTT
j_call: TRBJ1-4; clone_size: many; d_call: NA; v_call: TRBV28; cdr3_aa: CASRQSRDEKLFF; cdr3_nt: TGTGCCAGCAGGCAGTCCAGGGACGAAAAACTGTTTTTT
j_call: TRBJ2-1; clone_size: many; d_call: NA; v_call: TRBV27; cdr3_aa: CASSSGYNEQFF; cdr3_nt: TGTGCCAGCAGTAGCGGCTACAATGAGCAGTTCTTC
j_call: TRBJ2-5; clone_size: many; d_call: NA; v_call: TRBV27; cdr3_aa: CASSLLGHPKGGETQYF; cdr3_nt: TGTGCCAGCAGCCTACTGGGACACCCTAAAGGGGGGGAGACCCAGTACTTC
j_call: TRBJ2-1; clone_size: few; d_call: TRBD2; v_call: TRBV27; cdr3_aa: CASSLSGGSGASYNEQFF; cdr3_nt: TGTGCCAGCAGTTTAAGTGGAGGTAGCGGGGCCTCCTACAATGAGCAGTTCTTC
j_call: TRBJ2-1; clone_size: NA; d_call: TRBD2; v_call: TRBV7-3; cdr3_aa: CASSSRSGRATNEQFF; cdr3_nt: TGTGCCAGCAGCTCAAGAAGCGGGAGGGCGACCAATGAGCAGTTCTTC
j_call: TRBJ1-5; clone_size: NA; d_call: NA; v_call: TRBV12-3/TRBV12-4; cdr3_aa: CASSLAGNQPQHF; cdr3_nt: TGTGCCAGCAGTTTAGCGGGGAATCAGCCCCAGCATTTT
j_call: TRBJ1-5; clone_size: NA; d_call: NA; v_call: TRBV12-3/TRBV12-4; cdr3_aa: CASSSTGPAYQPQHF; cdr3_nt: TGTGCCAGCAGTTCTACAGGGCCGGCTTATCAGCCCCAGCATTTT
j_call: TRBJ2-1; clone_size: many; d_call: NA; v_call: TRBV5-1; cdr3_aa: CASSLDREQFF; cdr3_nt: TGCGCCAGCAGCTTGGATAGGGAGCAGTTCTTC
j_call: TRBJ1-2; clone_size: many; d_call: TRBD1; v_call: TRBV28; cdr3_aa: CASRRPHGQGVANYGYTF; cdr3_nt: TGTGCCAGCAGAAGACCCCATGGACAGGGAGTGGCCAACTATGGCTACACCTTC
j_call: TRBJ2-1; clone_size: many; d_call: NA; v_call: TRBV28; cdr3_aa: CASSRTQGYNEQFF; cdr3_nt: TGTGCCAGCAGCCGGACGCAGGGCTACAATGAGCAGTTCTTC
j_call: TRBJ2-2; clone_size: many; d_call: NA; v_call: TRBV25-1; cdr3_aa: CASSDGTFNTGELFF; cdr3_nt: TGTGCCAGCAGTGATGGGACCTTCAACACCGGGGAGCTGTTTTTT
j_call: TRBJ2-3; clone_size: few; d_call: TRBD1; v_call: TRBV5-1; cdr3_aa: CASSAQSGRGTDTQYF; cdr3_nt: TGCGCCAGCAGCGCCCAAAGCGGCAGGGGGACAGATACGCAGTATTTT
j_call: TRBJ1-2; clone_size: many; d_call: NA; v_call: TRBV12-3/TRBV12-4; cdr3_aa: CASSLGARGYGYTF; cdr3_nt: TGTGCCAGCAGTTTGGGGGCGCGGGGCTATGGCTACACCTTC
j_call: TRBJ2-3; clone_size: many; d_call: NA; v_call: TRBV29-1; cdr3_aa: CSVHDGQSTDTQYF; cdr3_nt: TGCAGCGTTCACGATGGGCAGAGCACAGATACGCAGTATTTT